Shown below are 28 T cell receptor beta chains from a single sample sequenced in a study of blood T cell repertoires in COVID-19. Here immunoSEQ multiplex PCR was the method, and the copy in TCRdb shows in-frame clones only, minus some. The table records 250,000 or so clones, 75% to 90% of them present only once. The sequencing sample was made of peripheral blood. The receptor set was obtained from a woman between 35 and 50 years old who had recovered from COVID-19.

The chain is built from TRBV29-1 and TRBJ1-2; 8 nucleotides align to TRBD1. Germline V CDR1 and CDR2: SQVTM, ANQGSEA. V dropped 8 bases and J dropped 0; count of bases not matched to a gene: 17. The CDR3 sequence is 17 residues long. The CDR3 loop reads CSISDRDRRAANYGYTF. DNA for the CDR3: TGCAGCATCTCCGACCGGGACAGGCGCGCCGCTAACTATGGCTACACCTTC.

This rearrangement joins TRBV6-5 to TRBJ1-5; no clear D. The CDR3 contains 13 residues. Germline V gene sequence: CDR1 MNHEY, CDR2 SVGAGI. Trimming shortened V by 7 bases and J by 8 bases, and 15 bases separated the two germline ends. The CDR3 sequence: CASMNPGFEPQHF. DNA of the CDR3: TGTGCCAGCATGAACCCGGGTTTCGAGCCCCAGCATTTT.

The CDR3 region is CASTPQRASGGETQYF. The CDR3 DNA is TGCGCCAGCACCCCTCAGAGGGCTAGCGGGGGGGAGACCCAGTACTTC. The chain has TRBV4-1 and TRBJ2-5; 11 bases agree with TRBD2. Trimming at V came to 7 bases and at J to 5 bases, leaving 12 bases not matched to a gene. CDR1 is MGHRA and CDR2 is YSYEKL in the germline V gene. The CDR3 runs to 16 residues.

V gene TRBV7-3 combines with J gene TRBJ1-2, with 8 positions matching TRBD1. V dropped 2 bases and J dropped 4; count of bases not matched to a gene: 3. The germline gives CDR1 SGHTA, CDR2 FQGTGA. The CDR3 sequence is 14 residues long. The CDR3 nucleotides are TGTGCCAGCAGCTTAGGACAGGGTGGCTATGGCTACACCTTC. Its protein product is CASSLGQGGYGYTF.

The chain uses TRBV10-3 and TRBJ1-5; D not resolved. The CDR3 has 13 residues. Germline V gene data show CDR1 as ENHRY and CDR2 as SYGVKD. The V and J ends lost 7 bases and 7 bases respectively, with 14 bases between them. The CDR3 coding sequence is TGTGCCATCAATAGCCAGTTTGGCCAGCCCCAGCATTTT. It yields the protein CAINSQFGQPQHF.

The gene calls are TRBV5-8 and TRBJ2-5; D not certain. This CDR3 comprises 14 residues. The V gene lost 6 bases and the J gene lost 4 bases, with 16 bases spanning the gap. Germline V gives CDR1 SGHTS, CDR2 YDEGEE. The CDR3 DNA sequence: TGTGCCAGCAAACCCGAACAAGGCGGAGAGACCCAGTACTTC. Its translation is CASKPEQGGETQYF.

CDR3 amino acids: CASSPGTGRKLFF. CDR3 nucleotides: TGTGCCAGCTCACCTGGGACAGGGCGAAAACTGTTTTTT. The chain joins TRBV18 to TRBJ1-4; TRBD1 matches 9 bases. CDR3 size: 13 residues. The V segment lost 3 bases and the J segment 10 bases; nucleotides outside the gene matches: 3. CDR1 KGHSH and CDR2 LQKENI come from the germline V gene.

This clone was seen once. The gene calls are TRBV7-8 and TRBJ2-4, with TRBD1 matching 8 bases. In germline, CDR1 is SGHVS, CDR2 FQNEAQ. CDR3 size: 16 residues. V lost 5 bases and J lost 1; bases outside the gene matches: 7. The CDR3 region has the DNA TGTGCCAGCAGCCTTCAGGGGGCACTGGCCAAAAACATTCAGTACTTC. This codes for CASSLQGALAKNIQYF.

In DNA form, the CDR3 reads TGCAGTGCTAGGAACATTGGCTACACCTTC. It is translated as CSARNIGYTF. This sequence joins TRBV20-1 and TRBJ1-2; D ambiguous. In germline, CDR1 is DFQATT, CDR2 SNEGSKA (reference sequence). The CDR3 sequence is 10 residues long. V was pared by 3 bases and J by 7 bases, with 6 bases between.

The chain couples TRBV6-5 to TRBJ1-6, with 7 bases identical to TRBD1. Germline V gene lookup returns CDR1 MNHEY and CDR2 SVGAGI. This CDR3 has 14 residues. Trimming took 5 bases from V and 6 from J; bases not matched to a gene: 4. Written as DNA, the CDR3 is TGTGCCAGCAGTCCACAGGGGCGTAATTCACCCCTCCACTTT. Encoded protein: CASSPQGRNSPLHF.

The chain recombines TRBV2 with TRBJ2-1; 8 bases align to TRBD1. V lost 8 bases, J lost 7 bases, and 7 bases stayed unmatched. The CDR3 length is 13 residues. CDR1 SNHLY and CDR2 FYNNEI come from the germline V gene. The CDR3 reads CASSDRVANEQFF. CDR3 sequence (DNA): TGTGCCAGCTCGGACAGGGTTGCAAATGAGCAGTTCTTC.

V usage is TRBV10-3 and J usage is TRBJ2-7; D is possibly TRBD1 (6 bases). Germline V gene data show CDR1 as ENHRY and CDR2 as SYGVKD. V was pared by 3 bases and J by 1 base, with 10 bases between. The CDR3 totals 14 residues. The CDR3, as DNA: TGTGCCATCAGTGACAGGGGTATTTCCTACGAGCAGTACTTC. This sequence encodes CAISDRGISYEQYF.

The rearrangement uses TRBV4-1 and TRBJ1-2, with 12 bases that match TRBD1. The CDR3 consists of 15 residues. Germline CDR1 MGHRA, CDR2 YSYEKL. Germline trimming cut 1 base from V and 7 bases from J; bases unmatched to any gene: 4. The chain's CDR3 is CASSQAGTGGSGYTF. CDR3 nucleotides: TGCGCCAGCAGCCAAGCAGGGACAGGGGGCTCTGGCTACACCTTC.

The CDR3 here is CATPVLSPSPLHF. Written as DNA, the CDR3 is TGTGCCACCCCCGTCCTGTCCCCTTCACCCCTCCACTTT. The chain has TRBV24-1 and TRBJ1-6, with no clear D. Germline V gene lookup returns CDR1 KGHDR and CDR2 SFDVKD. The V end lost 9 bases, the J end lost 9 bases, and 14 bases lay between the germline ends. This CDR3 has 13 residues.

J is TRBJ2-7 and V is TRBV2; TRBD1 might be the D (5 bases). Trimming took off 7 bases at V and 3 bases at J, with 19 bases between the two ends. This CDR3 has 15 amino acids. Germline V lookup: CDR1 SNHLY, CDR2 FYNNEI. The CDR3 region has the DNA TGTGCCAGCATTCGTCCGGACACCATTTTCTACGAGCAGTACTTC. This codes for CASIRPDTIFYEQYF.

This chain joins TRBV5-6 and TRBJ1-6; 10 bases fit TRBD1. The CDR3 contains 14 residues. The V gene end was trimmed by 0 bases and the J gene end by 11 bases; junction bases not matched to a gene: 2. Germline CDR1 and CDR2: SGHDT and YYEEEE. The CDR3: CASSLGTGGPPLHF. The CDR3 DNA sequence: TGTGCCAGCAGCTTGGGGACAGGGGGGCCACCCCTCCACTTT.

This clone came up once. The CDR3 DNA reads as TGTGCCAGCAGCCAAGATCTAGGTTATTCACCCCTCCACTTT. This translates into CASSQDLGYSPLHF. V is TRBV14 and J is TRBJ1-6; D call uncertain. Germline V lookup: CDR1 SGHDN, CDR2 FVKESK. The CDR3 extends over 14 amino acids. Trimming pared 0 bases from V and 8 bases from J, leaving 8 bases between.

This clone was detected once. This sample also contains other DNA sequences that code for the same CDR3. The chain recombines TRBV25-1 with TRBJ2-3, with a possible D match to TRBD2 (5 bases). With 6 bases removed from V and 3 bases from J, the gap between germline ends came to 7 bases. In germline, CDR1 is MGHDK, CDR2 SYGVNS. This CDR3 is 12 amino acids long. The CDR3 region is CASSRGTDTQYF. CDR3 nucleotide sequence: TGTGCCAGCAGCCGAGGGACAGATACGCAGTATTTT.

The genes are TRBV19 and TRBJ1-6; D is undetermined. CDR1 is LNHDA, CDR2 SQIVND, per germline (reference sequence). CDR3 length: 18 residues. The V end lost 10 bases, the J end lost 0 bases, and 22 bases lay between the germline ends. As DNA, the CDR3 is TGTGCCACCCATATCCCGGGAGTTTCGAGCTCCTATAATTCACCCCTCCACTTT. Residues: CATHIPGVSSSYNSPLHF.

The rearrangement joins TRBV7-2 to TRBJ2-1; D is possibly TRBD1 (6 bases). Trimming shortened V by 3 bases and J by 3 bases, and 9 bases separated the two germline ends. Germline V gene lookup returns CDR1 SGHTA and CDR2 FQGNSA. The CDR3 length is 14 residues. In nucleotides, the CDR3 is TGTGCCAGCAGCTTCCTACAGGGCTACAATGAGCAGTTCTTC. Translating gives CASSFLQGYNEQFF.

This clone was detected once. The chain joins TRBV5-6 to TRBJ1-3, with a tentative D call TRBD1 (6 bases). This CDR3 has 15 residues. Trimming removed 4 bases at V and 4 bases at J, with 15 bases between. Germline V CDR1 and CDR2: SGHDT, YYEEEE. The chain's CDR3 is CASSLPGTSGNTIYF. As DNA, the CDR3 is TGTGCCAGCAGCCTACCCGGGACATCAGGAAACACCATATATTTT. The complete variable domain, with remaining parts taken from reference TRBV5-6 and TRBJ1-3, reads DAGVTQSPTHLIKTRGQQVTLRCSPKSGHDTVSWYQQALGQGPQFIFQYYEEEERQRGNFPDRFSGHQFPNYSSELNVNALLLGDSALYLCASSLPGTSGNTIYFGEGSWLTVV.

In the case of this clone: The same CDR3 arises from other DNA sequences in this sample as well. The gene calls are TRBV5-6 and TRBJ1-5; no clear D. The length of the CDR3 is 13 residues. V dropped 2 bases and J dropped 5 bases, with 8 bases sitting between them. The germline CDR1 and CDR2 sequences are SGHDT and YYEEEE. The DNA for the CDR3 is TGTGCCAGCAGCTTAGGAGGAGATCAGCCCCAGCATTTT. It is translated as CASSLGGDQPQHF.

The gene calls are TRBV7-9 and TRBJ1-1; D remains unclear. Trimming removed 4 bases from V and 1 base from J, with 13 bases in between. The CDR3 consists of 15 residues. CDR1 and CDR2 from the germline V gene are SEHNR and FQNEAQ (reference sequence). The chain's CDR3 is CASSYFGGRNTEAFF. CDR3 coding DNA: TGTGCCAGCAGCTATTTCGGAGGCAGGAACACTGAAGCTTTCTTT.

Only a few counts were recorded for this clone. Here the CDR3 DNA reads TGTGCCAGCAGCCCCCAGGGACAGGGCTACGAGCAGTACTTC. Translating gives CASSPQGQGYEQYF. This sequence joins TRBV7-9 and TRBJ2-7; 9 nucleotides match TRBD1. CDR3 length: 14 amino acids. J gave up 3 bases and V 5 bases, and 5 bases lay outside the gene matches. From germline, CDR1 is SEHNR and CDR2 FQNEAQ (reference sequence).

This clone has just one count. V gene TRBV19 combines with J gene TRBJ2-4, with 7 bases lining up with TRBD1. CDR3 size: 14 residues. V lost 3 bases and J lost 3; bases outside the gene matches: 2. Germline V gene lookup returns CDR1 LNHDA and CDR2 SQIVND (reference sequence). As DNA, the CDR3 is TGTGCCAGTAGTATCCAGGGGGTCAAAAACATTCAGTACTTC. Amino acids: CASSIQGVKNIQYF.

V and J are TRBV5-6 and TRBJ1-1; D remains ambiguous. Germline lookup yields CDR1 SGHDT and CDR2 YYEEEE. The CDR3 length is 14 residues. Trimming stripped 1 base from V and 5 bases from J, with 12 bases between. CDR3: CASSLPTGRTEAFF. The CDR3 bases are TGTGCCAGCAGCTTGCCCACCGGGAGGACTGAAGCTTTCTTT.

V is TRBV5-1 and J is TRBJ2-7; D perhaps matches TRBD2 (6 bases). The germline gives CDR1 SGHRS, CDR2 YFSETQ. V was shortened by 7 bases and J by 0 bases, with 20 bases between the two germline ends. The length of the CDR3 is 16 residues. The CDR3 DNA is TGCGCCAGCCAGGGCCCGGCGGGGCCGAGCTCCTACGAGCAGTACTTC. It encodes CASQGPAGPSSYEQYF.

In DNA, the CDR3 is TGTGCCAGCACCATGAACGGACAGACTAGCAATCAGCCCCAGCATTTT. This gives the protein CASTMNGQTSNQPQHF. V and J are TRBV5-6 and TRBJ1-5; D is possibly TRBD1 (6 bases). Germline CDR1 and CDR2: SGHDT and YYEEEE. Trimming cost V 6 bases and J 0 bases, with 16 bases left between them. The CDR3 consists of 16 residues.